This note documents a single TCR beta chain sequence. The antigen is not known. The treatment: roughly 11-day PBMC culture with coronavirus spike peptide pools or control peptides (ViraFEST assay). T cells were expanded with peptide pools, and expanded clonotypes were identified by TCR sequencing. At the Johns Hopkins FTIC core, DNA taken from cultured CD4+ T cells was sequenced by way of the Oncomine TCR Beta short-read assay. TCRdb re-called the PCR reads through MiXCR, storing one row per CDR3 protein. The sample has more than 9,000 distinct CDR3 sequences; around three fifths are singletons. Unmatched junction bases numbered 3, after V lost 4 bases and J lost 1 base. The CDR3 consists of 15 residues. Germline V gives CDR1 SNHLY, CDR2 FYNNEI. The data were taken from a study of vaccination and CD4 T cells after COVID-19. On the study more broadly: Researchers treated cells with overlapping spike peptides taken from SARS-CoV-2, HCoV-NL63, HCoV-OC43 and HCoV-229E.

Study observations and caveats: The appearance of a median about 88% of reactive clones in convalescent patients occurred only post-vaccination.

The rearrangement links TRBV2 to TRBJ2-1, with TRBD1 identical over 8 bases. The sequence came from a human donor who had recovered from COVID-19. Specimen: CD4+ T cells from blood, cultured in vitro. Written as DNA, the CDR3 is TGTGCCAGCAGTGTAGACAGGGGTTCCTACAATGAGCAGTTCTTC. The encoded protein is CASSVDRGSYNEQFF.